This T cell receptor beta chain was captured in a study of blood T cell repertoires in COVID-19. About the research overall: Sample material is recorded as cDNA or gDNA derived from T cells, B-cell-depleted T cells, or PBMCs.

Libraries were prepared by immunoSEQ multiplex PCR; TCRdb keeps only in-frame clonotypes and omits some of them. The table records 25,000 to 30,000 clones, about 92% of them present only once. Material for sequencing was peripheral blood. The TCR originated in an older woman with COVID-19, enrolled during active disease.

In DNA form, the CDR3 reads TGTGCCAGCAATGGAGGTCTCGGGGTTCCCTACGAGCAGTACTTC. Translating gives CASNGGLGVPYEQYF. The gene calls are TRBV6-5 and TRBJ2-7; weak D call: TRBD2 (5 bases). Per the germline V gene, CDR1 is MNHEY and CDR2 is SVGAGI. CDR3 size: 15 residues. The ends were cut back, 7 bases at V and 2 bases at J, with 18 bases in the middle.